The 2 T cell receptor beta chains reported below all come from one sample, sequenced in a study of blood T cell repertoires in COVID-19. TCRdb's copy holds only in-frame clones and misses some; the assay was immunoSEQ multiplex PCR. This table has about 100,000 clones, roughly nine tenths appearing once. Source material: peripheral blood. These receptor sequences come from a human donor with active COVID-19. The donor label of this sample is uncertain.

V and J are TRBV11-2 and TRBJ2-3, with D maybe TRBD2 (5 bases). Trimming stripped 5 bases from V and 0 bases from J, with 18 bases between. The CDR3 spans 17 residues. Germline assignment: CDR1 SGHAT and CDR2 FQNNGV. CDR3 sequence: CASSQASAGLSTDTQYF. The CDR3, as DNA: TGTGCCAGCAGCCAGGCCTCGGCGGGCCTTAGCACAGATACGCAGTATTTT.

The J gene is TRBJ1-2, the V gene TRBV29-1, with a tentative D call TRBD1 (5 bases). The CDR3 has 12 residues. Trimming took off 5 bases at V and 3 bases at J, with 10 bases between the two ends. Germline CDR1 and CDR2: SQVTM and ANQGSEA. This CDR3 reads CSVPARDYGYTF. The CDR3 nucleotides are TGCAGCGTTCCAGCCAGGGACTATGGCTACACCTTC.